The clone carrying this TCR beta chain was detected ten times or more. TCR beta CDR3 region amplification was performed from RNA transcripts. First-round RT-PCR with HTBI primers amplified the TCR CDR3 region. TCRdb independently ran MiXCR on the multiplex PCR reads; one entry per CDR3 protein. The table shows approximately 620,000 distinct CDR3 sequences, with about 15% occurring only once. V gave up 4 bases and J gave up 5 bases; unmatched junction bases: 10. CDR3 size: 18 residues. The germline gives CDR1 KGHDR, CDR2 SFDVKD. This entry belongs to a study of T cells in Graves' hyperthyroidism and ophthalmopathy. Study-wide context: Peripheral blood was collected at initial diagnosis, before any treatment.

Patients showing uncontrolled infection, other autoimmune disease, pregnancy or lactation were ineligible. This receptor was taken from a woman aged 25 to 39 with Graves' hyperthyroidism that later progressed to Graves' ophthalmopathy. Source material: blood. The chain recombines TRBV24-1 with TRBJ2-1, with 13 positions matching TRBD2. The CDR3 DNA sequence: TGTGCCACCAGTGACTCCGGACTAGCGGGAGCACTGCACAATGAGCAGTTCTTC. The encoded protein is CATSDSGLAGALHNEQFF.